The rows below give T cell receptor beta chains drawn from one sample of a study of T cells in Graves' hyperthyroidism and ophthalmopathy. A single record per CDR3 protein comes from TCRdb applying MiXCR to the multiplex PCR reads. The table lists approximately 610,000 distinct CDR3 sequences, roughly 14% of them singletons, with approximately 4.2% in the top ten. Sequenced sample: blood. The receptors originated from a woman aged 40-49 years with Graves' ophthalmopathy. Both conserved end residues are trimmed from each CDR3. D genes are given only for firm matches. Size values are once, few and many counts, or a class for expanded clones, and some rows have none.

d_call v_call clone_size cdr3_aa
. TRBV6-2/TRBV6-3 many ASSLGAMNTEAF
. TRBV12-3/TRBV12-4 many ASRKTSGRSYEQY
. TRBV3-1 . ASSQAGRSEAF
. TRBV28 . ASSIGSFTGSYQETQY
. TRBV24-1 many ATSDPGTEAF
TRBD2 TRBV6-2/TRBV6-3 many ASSPYRAYGLVGEETQY
. TRBV13 many ASVEGAGYGYT
TRBD1 TRBV7-2 many ASSSRQGIEAF
. TRBV19 . ASSGNGPGDSEAF
. TRBV28 many ASSPEGVGYEQY
TRBD1 TRBV7-2 . ASSLNKGAEAF
. TRBV2 . ASSELGHAKETQY
. TRBV12-3/TRBV12-4 few ASSFSRFSNSPLH
. TRBV12-3/TRBV12-4 . ASSLGTLSYTEAF
. TRBV28 many ASSLPGLSLQPQH
TRBD1 TRBV20-1 few SARSGQGVYEQY
. TRBV6-1 . ASSVSPFDNTIY
. TRBV6-1 . ASSEIIPRGGSWNYGYT
. TRBV28 many ASSGRDGYEQY
TRBD1 TRBV6-2/TRBV6-3 once ASARQGNQPQH
TRBD1 TRBV6-5 many ASAKDRALMVEETQY
TRBD2 TRBV7-2 once ASSTAGLAEETQY
. TRBV28 . ASRLGLLAYEQY
. TRBV29-1 many SVLKGGASYEQY
. TRBV4-3 few ASSLYPGSGANVLT
. TRBV7-2 few ASRNSGGNQPQH
. TRBV6-4 many ASSELRIRINEKLF
TRBD1 TRBV30 . AWSGDRDEQY
TRBD1 TRBV7-8 many ASSPRGTGNQPQH
. TRBV18 . ASSRGRDYQPQH
TRBD1 TRBV28 many ASERATGGRMREQY
TRBD1 TRBV28 few ASSPGTADYGYT
TRBD1 TRBV19 few ASSIYPSLGQFYGYT
. TRBV15 many ATSMEETGELF
. TRBV11-2 . ASSSGPNIIANYGYT
TRBD2 TRBV6-2/TRBV6-3 many ASRPGLGRSYEQY
. TRBV11-2 many ASTYSGGYTEAF
TRBD1 TRBV19 few ASSRNTGTEMGQPQH
TRBD1 TRBV19 few ASMGDRGPGANVLT
TRBD1 TRBV11-2 many ASSQRPRGLGTEAF
. TRBV19 many ASSSRQSQANYGYT
. TRBV6-2/TRBV6-3 many ASSYTRGDQPQH
. TRBV6-5 many ASSYSTDGSRGELF
. TRBV11-3 many ASSSDRSIQETQY
TRBD2 TRBV24-1 many ATSGGSGTDVYQETQY
TRBD1 TRBV5-1 . ASNKGTAQNTGELF
TRBD2 TRBV20-1 few SASSGGGSGTGELF
. TRBV28 many ASSFEGHYRTYEQY
. TRBV12-3/TRBV12-4 many ASSFGLFQPQH
TRBD1 TRBV20-1 many SAPRDSYGYT
. TRBV7-8 many ASSLEYGETQY
TRBD2 TRBV9 few ASSARLAGGYETQY
. TRBV6-2/TRBV6-3 many ASSSGTPETQY